This TCR beta chain was sequenced in a study of cytomegalovirus exposure and HLA in healthy donors. The ends lost 3 bases at V and 0 bases at J; junction bases unmatched: 5. Germline V gene data show CDR1 as SGHRS and CDR2 as YFSETQ. CDR3 length equals 17 residues. Healthy people donating bone marrow made up the donors. PCR employed 60 Vbeta and 13 Jbeta primers. The table came from immunoSEQ multiplex PCR; TCRdb's copy has only in-frame clones and leaves some out. The table includes fewer than 250,000 clones, around 79% detected once. Remarks on this clone: Its cognate antigen is unknown.

Study outcomes and limitations: Three CMV-associated chains proved CMV antigen-specific in vitro. When analyzed later, a missense DCLRE1C variant was found to be linked to TCR beta V- and J-gene trimming. HLA allele associations emerged for under 20,000 TCR beta sequences in a later analysis, at 0.05 false discovery rate.

The sequencing input was PBMCs. The genes are TRBV5-1 and TRBJ2-6; the match to TRBD2 covers 8 bases. The sequence came from a male donor in good health and CMV-seronegative. DNA for the CDR3: TGCGCCAGCAGCTCGGTAGCGGGGAGCTCTGGGGCCAACGTCCTGACTTTC. Translating gives CASSSVAGSSGANVLTF.